The present T cell receptor (beta chain) was sequenced within a study of CXCR3-negative and CXCR3-positive naive CD8 T cells. Comment on this clonotype: The antigen is not known.

The study, taken as a whole, reports: CXCR3-positive naive cells had TRB CDR3s that were more hydrophobic than CXCR3-negative naive cells had.

Germline V gene data show CDR1 as MNHNY and CDR2 as SVGAGI (reference sequence). The CDR3 consists of 15 residues. The authors made the TRB cDNA libraries by 5' RACE using UMI labels. TCRdb processed the 5' RACE reads again and assigns one entry to each CDR3 protein, with no DNA. The data include 150,000 to 180,000 distinct CDR3 sequences; the top ten clones carry approximately 0.51%. The chain links TRBV6-6 to TRBJ1-2; TCRdb selects TRBD1, and the lack of DNA leaves this call unchecked. The source is a human donor in good health. Some clones in this sample may be carry-over from other donors' samples. The sequencing input was naive CXCR3+ CD8+ T cells from blood. Subset described: CD45RO-CCR7+CD27+CD95- naive CD8+ T cells expressing CXCR3 (TNR3+). CDR3 region: CASSWGTGFDYGYTF.